The source of this TCR beta chain is a study of cytomegalovirus exposure and HLA in healthy donors. Points from the study as a whole: For TCR beta chains, V- and J-gene trimming was later linked to a missense DCLRE1C variant. Some V segments could not be told apart, so they were left out, TRBV6-2 and TRBV6-3 among them. The records held CMV serostatus as the only immune exposure information.

Germline CDR1 is MNHNS and CDR2 is SASEGT. V shed 5 bases and J 8 bases; nucleotides not matched to a gene: 9. The CDR3 loop spans 14 amino acids. The PCR ran on 60 Vbeta and 13 Jbeta primers. Sequenced by immunoSEQ multiplex PCR; TCRdb stores in-frame clones only, minus some. The sample contains 150,000 to 200,000 clones, around 72% of which appear only once. Comment on this clone: Its antigen is undetermined.

Sequencing was performed on PBMCs. The sequence derives from a woman in her forties in good health and CMV-seropositive. The chain has TRBV6-1 and TRBJ1-2; 9 bases are a match to TRBD1. This chain's CDR3 is CASSLDRGSYGYTF. In DNA form, the CDR3 reads TGTGCCAGCAGTTTGGACAGGGGTAGTTACGGCTACACCTTC.